A single sample gave rise to the 30 T cell receptor beta chains below, sequenced in a study of CD8 T cells in Susac syndrome. RNA, at roughly 0.5 to 1 ug, was reverse transcribed with random hexamers. TCRdb recomputed calls from the immunoSEQ multiplex PCR reads with MiXCR, one row per CDR3 protein. The table lists approximately 170,000 distinct CDR3 sequences, about 90% of them singletons. The source material was CD4+ T cells from PBMCs. These receptors all stem from a human donor in good health.

This chain links TRBV7-3 with TRBJ2-2; 8 nucleotides agree with TRBD2. This CDR3 comprises 16 residues. The germline V gene encodes CDR1 SGHTA and CDR2 FQGTGA. V lost 5 bases, J lost 4 bases, and 9 bases stayed unmatched. As DNA, the CDR3 is TGTGCCAGCAGCGTCCGGGGGGGGGCGCCCACCGGGGAGCTGTTTTTT. It is translated as CASSVRGGAPTGELFF.

The sample holds a few counts of this clonotype. The rearrangement joins TRBV6-6 to TRBJ2-7, with D perhaps matching TRBD1 (5 bases). There are 13 residues in the CDR3. Germline loops: CDR1 MNHNY, CDR2 SVGAGI (reference sequence). The V end was cut by 3 bases, the J end by 1 base, with 7 bases between. The CDR3 DNA reads TGTGCCAGCAGTTATGACAGTTCCTACGAGCAGTACTTC. It yields the protein CASSYDSSYEQYF.

This clonotype was seen only a few times. Its ends do not fully match the called genes, so a read error is possible. The chain combines TRBV5-1 with TRBJ2-7; TRBD1 matches 7 bases. CDR3 length: 14 residues. Germline loops: CDR1 SGHRS, CDR2 YFSETQ. The CDR3 DNA reads as TGTGCCAGCTCACCAGGGACAGCCTCCTACGAGCAGTACTTC. Translated: CASSPGTASYEQYF.

This chain joins TRBV7-2 and TRBJ1-5; a weak D match, TRBD1 (5 bases). Germline V gene sequence: CDR1 SGHTA, CDR2 FQGNSA. The germline V and J ends were trimmed by 4 bases and 5 bases, with 12 bases remaining between them. The CDR3 totals 14 residues. CDR3 bases: TGTGCCAGCAGCTCCCAGCTGGGGGATCAGCCCCAGCATTTT. It translates to CASSSQLGDQPQHF.

V is TRBV29-1 and J is TRBJ1-1, with a possible D match to TRBD1 (6 bases). Trimming took off 8 bases at V and 6 bases at J, with 16 bases between the two ends. The CDR3 runs 12 residues. From germline, CDR1 is SQVTM and CDR2 ANQGSEA. The CDR3 is CSPKSRGAEAFF. Written as DNA, the CDR3 is TGCAGCCCCAAGTCAAGGGGGGCTGAAGCTTTCTTT.

The J gene is TRBJ2-7, the V gene TRBV4-3; perhaps TRBD1 as D (6 bases). Germline V gene sequence: CDR1 LGHNA, CDR2 YSLEER. V lost 3 bases, J lost 3 bases, and 18 bases lay in between. CDR3 length: 16 residues. The CDR3: CASSHDPTGLVYEQYF. CDR3 coding DNA: TGCGCCAGCAGCCATGACCCGACAGGCCTGGTCTACGAGCAGTACTTC.

The genes are TRBV3-1 and TRBJ2-6; the match to TRBD1 covers 7 bases. The CDR3 is 14 amino acids. From germline, CDR1 is LGHDT and CDR2 YNNKEL (reference sequence). With V trimmed by 5 bases and J by 7 bases, 5 bases remained unmatched. CDR3 DNA: TGTGCCAGCAGCGGCGACAGGGCCGCCAACGTCCTGACTTTC. Protein product: CASSGDRAANVLTF.

This rearrangement joins TRBV18 to TRBJ2-1; 8 bases match TRBD1. Per germline, CDR1 KGHSH and CDR2 LQKENI. The CDR3 is made up of 16 amino acids. The trim removed 1 base at V and 6 bases at J, leaving 8 bases unmatched. CDR3 sequence (DNA): TGTGCCAGCTCACCACAGGGTGAGGGGACAGGCAATGAGCAGTTCTTC. Translation: CASSPQGEGTGNEQFF.

The rearrangement joins TRBV3-1 to TRBJ2-7, with 13 bases identical to TRBD2. The germline gives CDR1 LGHDT, CDR2 YNNKEL (reference sequence). With 1 base clipped from V and 4 bases from J, the junction kept 4 bases outside the gene matches. The CDR3 has 16 amino acids. The CDR3 sequence: CASSQVGTSGVYEQYF. The DNA of the CDR3 is TGTGCCAGCAGCCAAGTAGGGACTAGCGGGGTATACGAGCAGTACTTC.

J is TRBJ1-1 and V is TRBV6-5, with D hard to call. This CDR3 contains 13 residues. In germline, CDR1 is MNHEY, CDR2 SVGAGI. Trimming stripped 5 bases from V and 5 bases from J, with 12 bases between. CDR3 nucleotides: TGTGCCAGCAGTATGAAGAGAGGAACTGAAGCTTTCTTT. This translates into CASSMKRGTEAFF.

V is TRBV20-1 and J is TRBJ2-3; 7 bases line up with TRBD2. Germline CDR1 is DFQATT and CDR2 is SNEGSKA (reference sequence). The junction had 4 bases not matched to a gene; V was cut back by 3 bases and J by 4 bases. The CDR3 spans 13 residues. The CDR3 DNA sequence: TGCAGTGCTAGGCCCGGGGGGTCAGATACGCAGTATTTT. Translating it yields CSARPGGSDTQYF.

The chain is built from TRBV5-1 and TRBJ1-1, with D unclear. Trimming removed 5 bases from V and 2 bases from J, with 7 bases in between. The germline gives CDR1 SGHRS, CDR2 YFSETQ. The CDR3 runs to 12 residues. In nucleotides, the CDR3 is TGCGCCAGCAGTCGCGATAACACTGAAGCTTTCTTT. This sequence encodes CASSRDNTEAFF.

The genes are TRBV15 and TRBJ2-7; a weak D match, TRBD1 (6 bases). This CDR3 has 16 residues. Germline V gene data show CDR1 as LNHNV and CDR2 as YYDKDF (reference sequence). V dropped 0 bases and J dropped 2 bases, with 14 bases sitting between them. CDR3: CATSREGTGWPYEQYF. CDR3 bases: TGTGCCACCAGCAGAGAAGGTACAGGGTGGCCCTACGAGCAGTACTTC.

The rearrangement joins TRBV5-1 to TRBJ1-2, with TRBD1 matching 8 bases. CDR3 length: 16 residues. CDR1 SGHRS and CDR2 YFSETQ come from the germline V gene. V was pared by 0 bases and J by 2 bases, with 6 bases of the junction left unmatched. The CDR3, as DNA: TGCGCCAGCAGCTTGGTGGAAGGGACAGGAAACTATGGCTACACCTTC. The encoded protein is CASSLVEGTGNYGYTF. The variable domain in full, completed from reference TRBV5-1 and TRBJ1-2, reads KAGVTQTPRYLIKTRGQQVTLSCSPISGHRSVSWYQQTPGQGLQFLFEYFSETQRNKGNFPGRFSGRQFSNSRSEMNVSTLELGDSALYLCASSLVEGTGNYGYTFGSGTRLTVV.

The rearrangement joins TRBV5-1 to TRBJ1-1, with TRBD1 as a possible D gene (5 bases). Germline-derived CDR1 and CDR2 are SGHRS and YFSETQ. Trimming took 0 bases from V and 5 from J, leaving 17 bases between them. This CDR3 region has 16 residues. CDR3 in amino acids: CASSLGGSMGETEAFF. As DNA, the CDR3 is TGCGCCAGCAGCTTGGGGGGTAGTATGGGGGAGACTGAAGCTTTCTTT. Looking up the rest from reference TRBV5-1 and TRBJ1-1 gives the full variable domain: KAGVTQTPRYLIKTRGQQVTLSCSPISGHRSVSWYQQTPGQGLQFLFEYFSETQRNKGNFPGRFSGRQFSNSRSEMNVSTLELGDSALYLCASSLGGSMGETEAFFGQGTRLTVV.

The chain combines TRBV5-1 with TRBJ2-5, with D perhaps assigned TRBD1 or TRBD2 (6 bases each). The CDR3 loop spans 14 amino acids. The V end lost 7 bases, the J end lost 3 bases, and 16 bases lay between the germline ends. CDR1 is SGHRS and CDR2 is YFSETQ in the germline V gene. The CDR3 nucleotides read TGCGCCAGCGGACCCGCGGGACAAGAAGAGACCCAGTACTTC. It yields the protein CASGPAGQEETQYF.

The chain has TRBV5-6 and TRBJ2-7; either TRBD1 or TRBD2 may fit D (6 bases each). The CDR3 totals 13 residues. Germline V gene data show CDR1 as SGHDT and CDR2 as YYEEEE. V lost 6 bases to trimming and J lost 7 bases, with 17 bases between them. CDR3 sequence reads: CASTRQEGDEQYF. The CDR3 DNA follows: TGTGCCAGCACCCGACAGGAGGGGGATGAGCAGTACTTC. Looking up the rest from reference TRBV5-6 and TRBJ2-7 gives the full variable domain: DAGVTQSPTHLIKTRGQQVTLRCSPKSGHDTVSWYQQALGQGPQFIFQYYEEEERQRGNFPDRFSGHQFPNYSSELNVNALLLGDSALYLCASTRQEGDEQYFGPGTRLTVT.

CDR3 protein: CASAPGAKGQGNQPQHF. The CDR3 region has the DNA TGTGCCAGTGCCCCGGGCGCCAAAGGACAGGGCAATCAGCCCCAGCATTTT. V usage is TRBV7-8 and J usage is TRBJ1-5; TRBD1 matches at 7 bases. The junction had 16 bases not matched to a gene; V was cut back by 9 bases and J by 2 bases. The CDR3 is 17 residues long. In germline, CDR1 is SGHVS, CDR2 FQNEAQ.

This sequence joins TRBV12-3 or TRBV12-4 and TRBJ2-3, with D perhaps matching TRBD1 or TRBD2 (6 bases each). This CDR3 has 15 amino acids. Trimming shortened V by 2 bases and J by 6 bases, and 15 bases separated the two germline ends. The CDR3 bases are TGTGCCAGCAGTTTAAGGGGGACTCCTAGGGATACGCAGTATTTT. Translated, it gives CASSLRGTPRDTQYF.

The chain recombines TRBV2 with TRBJ2-5; the D call may be TRBD1 or TRBD2 (5 bases each). The ends were cut back, 4 bases at V and 4 bases at J, with 10 bases in the middle. CDR3 length: 13 residues. Per the germline V gene, CDR1 is SNHLY and CDR2 is FYNNEI. CDR3 amino acids: CASSGGVPETQYF. As DNA, the CDR3 is TGTGCCAGCAGTGGAGGGGTGCCAGAGACCCAGTACTTC.

The chain uses TRBV5-1 and TRBJ2-7; 7 nucleotides line up with TRBD1. The CDR3 contains 14 residues. Looked up from germline, CDR1 is SGHRS and CDR2 is YFSETQ. Trimming took 0 bases from V and 3 from J; bases not matched to a gene: 3. CDR3 region: CASSLGQGNYEQYF. CDR3 DNA sequence: TGCGCCAGCAGCTTGGGACAGGGTAACTACGAGCAGTACTTC.

V gene TRBV4-1 combines with J gene TRBJ2-5; TRBD2 might be the D (6 bases). The CDR3 loop spans 15 amino acids. V was pared by 0 bases and J by 4 bases, with 12 bases between. CDR1 is MGHRA, CDR2 YSYEKL, per germline. The CDR3 loop reads CASSQDPGVGETQYF. CDR3 bases: TGCGCCAGCAGCCAAGATCCGGGGGTAGGAGAGACCCAGTACTTC.

The chain joins TRBV29-1 to TRBJ1-1; D gene uncertain. The germline V gene encodes CDR1 SQVTM and CDR2 ANQGSEA. The CDR3 runs 13 residues. The ends were cut back, 7 bases at V and 1 base at J, with 13 bases in the middle. This CDR3 reads CSAAEGTNTEAFF. CDR3 nucleotide sequence: TGCAGCGCCGCCGAGGGAACGAACACTGAAGCTTTCTTT.

The chain links TRBV19 to TRBJ1-1; D is unclear. The germline V and J ends were trimmed by 9 bases and 6 bases, with 29 bases remaining between them. The germline V gene has CDR1 LNHDA and CDR2 SQIVND (reference sequence). The CDR3 has 17 residues. CDR3 sequence reads: CARPIRELERKDAEAFF. Here the CDR3 DNA reads TGTGCCAGACCTATCCGGGAACTAGAGCGAAAGGACGCTGAAGCTTTCTTT.

The chain couples TRBV2 to TRBJ1-5, with TRBD1 matching 8 bases. The V and J ends lost 2 bases and 5 bases, in that order; junction bases with no gene match: 8. Looked up from germline, CDR1 is SNHLY and CDR2 is FYNNEI. This CDR3 spans 16 amino acids. CDR3 nucleotide sequence: TGTGCCAGCAGTGAATCGCGGACAGGGCCATATCAGCCCCAGCATTTT. Amino acids: CASSESRTGPYQPQHF.

This clonotype turned up a few times. The genes are TRBV27 and TRBJ2-6; 9 nucleotides agree with TRBD2. V gave up 7 bases and J gave up 2 bases; unmatched junction bases: 6. The length of the CDR3 is 16 residues. Germline V gives CDR1 MNHEY, CDR2 SMNVEV (reference sequence). The DNA for the CDR3 is TGTGCCAGCAAGATAGCGGGAGTTACTGGGGCCAACGTCCTGACTTTC. This sequence encodes CASKIAGVTGANVLTF.

This sequence joins TRBV6-5 and TRBJ2-3; weak D call: TRBD2 (5 bases). CDR1 is MNHEY, CDR2 SVGAGI, per germline. V was pared by 4 bases and J by 6 bases, with 14 bases between. The CDR3 consists of 14 residues. The CDR3 reads CASSLDRGWDTQYF. CDR3 bases: TGTGCCAGCAGTTTGGACCGAGGGTGGGATACGCAGTATTTT.

The sample holds one count of this clonotype. The genes are TRBV2 and TRBJ2-1; TRBD2 matches 11 bases. Germline V gives CDR1 SNHLY, CDR2 FYNNEI. Trimming took 6 bases from V and 8 from J; bases not matched to a gene: 9. The CDR3 loop spans 15 amino acids. This CDR3 is CASRRRISGGDEQFF. The CDR3 nucleotides read TGTGCCAGCAGGAGGCGGATTAGCGGGGGGGATGAGCAGTTCTTC.

This clonotype was seen just once. This chain connects TRBV5-1 to TRBJ1-5; TRBD1 is a possible D gene (5 bases). Trimming removed 0 bases from V and 4 bases from J, with 11 bases in between. Germline V gene data show CDR1 as SGHRS and CDR2 as YFSETQ. The CDR3 spans 15 residues. CDR3: CASSLATGLNQPQHF. In DNA, the CDR3 is TGCGCCAGCAGCTTGGCCACAGGACTTAATCAGCCCCAGCATTTT.

The chain links TRBV20-1 to TRBJ2-7; D is perhaps TRBD2 (6 bases). This CDR3 region has 13 residues. CDR1 and CDR2 (germline): DFQATT, SNEGSKA (reference sequence). Trimming cost V 8 bases and J 3 bases, with 17 bases left between them. This CDR3 is CSTPRAGRYEQYF. CDR3 bases: TGCAGTACCCCGAGGGCGGGGCGCTACGAGCAGTACTTC.